A selection of T cell receptor beta chains follows, all from one sample in a study of identical twins. TCRdb re-called the 5' RACE reads through MiXCR, storing one row per CDR3 protein. Among about 300,000 distinct CDR3 sequences listed, about 12% were seen once. The sample also formed part of further work on yellow fever vaccine responses in identical twins.

Sample: CD8+ T cells sorted from blood. These receptors came from a woman under 30 in good health. Both conserved end residues are part of each CDR3. The order of the fields is D gene, V gene, clone size, J gene, CDR3 protein, CDR3 DNA. A D gene is named only where the DNA matches it firmly. Clone size is stated in some rows and not others, as once, few, many or a class when expanded.

>TRBD2|TRBV11-2|few|TRBJ2-1
CASSLGGLAAPAFF
TGTGCCAGCAGCTTAGGGGGACTAGCGGCTCCAGCGTTCTTC
>TRBD1|TRBV6-1|.|TRBJ1-1
CASSHRAQGTEAFF
TGTGCCAGCAGTCATCGGGCACAGGGGACTGAAGCTTTCTTT
>.|TRBV27|.|TRBJ2-3
CASSLNPLIVTDTQYF
TGTGCCAGCAGTTTGAACCCGCTAATAGTAACAGATACGCAGTATTTT
>TRBD2|TRBV15|.|TRBJ2-3
CATSTRGLAGGPTDTQYF
TGTGCCACCAGCACCCGAGGACTAGCGGGAGGGCCCACAGATACGCAGTATTTT
>TRBD2|TRBV7-8|many|TRBJ2-1
CASSPRQAGDNEQFF
TGTGCCAGCAGCCCCAGACAAGCGGGGGACAATGAGCAGTTCTTC
>.|TRBV6-5|few|TRBJ2-7
CASSYEGRSYEQYF
TGTGCCAGCAGTTATGAGGGTCGGTCCTACGAGCAGTACTTC
>.|TRBV5-1|few|TRBJ2-6
CASSSTRALTGANVLTF
TGCGCCAGCAGCTCTACCCGGGCCCTCACTGGGGCCAACGTCCTGACTTTC
>TRBD1|TRBV24-1|many|TRBJ2-5
CATSDLGGGETQYF
TGTGCCACCAGTGATTTAGGGGGCGGGGAGACCCAGTACTTC
>TRBD2|TRBV7-6|many|TRBJ2-1
CASSLAIPQTSGGYNEQFF
TGTGCCAGCAGCTTAGCGATTCCCCAGACTAGCGGGGGGTACAATGAGCAGTTCTTC
>.|TRBV7-2|few|TRBJ2-7
CASSLGASVGDEQYF
TGTGCCAGCAGCTTAGGCGCTAGCGTTGGAGACGAGCAGTACTTC
>.|TRBV2|few|TRBJ2-1
CASSVGRSPYNEQFF
TGTGCCAGCAGTGTTGGGAGATCCCCCTACAATGAGCAGTTCTTC
>.|TRBV11-2|.|TRBJ2-7
CASSLETSSDYEQYF
TGTGCCAGCAGCTTAGAAACTAGCAGCGACTACGAGCAGTACTTC
>.|TRBV7-8|many|TRBJ2-5
CASSLRPQETQYF
TGTGCCAGCAGCTTAAGGCCTCAAGAGACCCAGTACTTC
>.|TRBV29-1|many|TRBJ1-2
CSVGVRTHGYTF
TGCAGCGTTGGAGTCAGAACTCATGGCTACACCTTC
>TRBD2|TRBV7-9|once|TRBJ2-1
CASSLVGGRLDEQFF
TGTGCCAGCAGCTTGGTGGGCGGGAGGTTGGATGAGCAGTTCTTC